The 8 T cell receptor beta chains below come from one sample, sequenced in a study of blood T cell repertoires in COVID-19. Only in-frame clones appear in the TCRdb table, and some are missing; sequencing was by immunoSEQ multiplex PCR. The repertoire consists of 350,000 to 450,000 clones, with roughly 90% occurring once and the leading ten covering more than 0.95%. Sequences were obtained from peripheral blood. These receptors all stem from a man aged 35-49 years with acute or convalescent COVID-19.

The genes are TRBV11-3 and TRBJ2-3, with D uncertain. Germline-derived CDR1 and CDR2 are SGHNT and YENEEA. The V gene lost 5 bases and the J gene lost 3 bases, with 12 bases spanning the gap. The CDR3 runs to 14 residues. This CDR3 is CASSQAVQTDTQYF. DNA of the CDR3: TGTGCCAGCAGCCAGGCCGTCCAGACAGATACGCAGTATTTT.

CDR3 sequence reads: CASIDRGTNEKLFF. The CDR3 coding sequence is TGTGCCAGCATTGACAGGGGAACTAATGAAAAACTGTTTTTT. This chain joins TRBV28 and TRBJ1-4, with 8 bases identical to TRBD1. This CDR3 comprises 14 residues. With 7 bases clipped from V and 1 base from J, the junction kept 2 bases outside the gene matches. Germline V gene lookup returns CDR1 MDHEN and CDR2 SYDVKM.

The chain recombines TRBV9 with TRBJ1-6; D is unclear. Trimming stripped 7 bases from V and 8 bases from J, with 19 bases between. This CDR3 contains 15 residues. The germline V gene has CDR1 SGDLS and CDR2 YYNGEE. The CDR3 DNA reads as TGTGCCAGCCCCGCAGCATTGACTTGGGATTCACCCCTCCACTTT. It yields the protein CASPAALTWDSPLHF.

Turning to this clone: At one end the junction does not follow the germline gene, possibly because of a read error. The rearrangement uses TRBV27 and TRBJ2-3; D is uncertain. The CDR3 extends over 17 amino acids. CDR1 is MNHEY and CDR2 is SMNVEV in the germline V gene (reference sequence). The CDR3 here is CASSISSSRRSTDTQYF. The CDR3 bases are TGTGCCAGCAGTATATCCTCCAGCCGGAGAAGCACAGATACGCAGTATTTT.

This clone appeared once. The chain is built from TRBV12-5 and TRBJ2-5, with D possibly being TRBD2 (5 bases). The germline V gene has CDR1 LGHNT and CDR2 FRNRAP. With 6 bases removed from V and 1 base from J, the gap between germline ends came to 9 bases. The CDR3 loop spans 13 amino acids. The CDR3 here is CASGAGIQETQYF. The CDR3 coding sequence is TGTGCTAGTGGCGCGGGTATCCAAGAGACCCAGTACTTC.

The chain carries TRBV28 and TRBJ2-2; 7 nucleotides align to TRBD1. This CDR3 is 13 amino acids long. Germline V CDR1 and CDR2: MDHEN, SYDVKM. V was clipped by 6 bases and J by 6 bases; unmatched bases: 4. The CDR3 nucleotides are TGTGCCAGCAGCCCGACAGGGCCCGGGGAGCTGTTTTTT. It specifies CASSPTGPGELFF.

The chain carries TRBV19 and TRBJ2-1, with 10 bases lining up with TRBD2. The ends lost 6 bases at V and 3 bases at J; junction bases unmatched: 5. Germline-derived CDR1 and CDR2 are LNHDA and SQIVND (reference sequence). The CDR3 extends over 15 amino acids. The CDR3 region is CASSNSGGGYNEQFF. CDR3 coding DNA: TGTGCCAGTAGCAACAGCGGGGGGGGCTACAATGAGCAGTTCTTC.

This sequence joins TRBV18 and TRBJ2-7; 9 bases match TRBD1. The CDR3 runs to 14 residues. The V gene end was trimmed by 4 bases and the J gene end by 4 bases; junction bases not matched to a gene: 5. Germline V gene sequence: CDR1 KGHSH, CDR2 LQKENI. CDR3 coding DNA: TGTGCCAGCTCACGGCGGACAGGGGAATACGAGCAGTACTTC. Translation gives CASSRRTGEYEQYF.